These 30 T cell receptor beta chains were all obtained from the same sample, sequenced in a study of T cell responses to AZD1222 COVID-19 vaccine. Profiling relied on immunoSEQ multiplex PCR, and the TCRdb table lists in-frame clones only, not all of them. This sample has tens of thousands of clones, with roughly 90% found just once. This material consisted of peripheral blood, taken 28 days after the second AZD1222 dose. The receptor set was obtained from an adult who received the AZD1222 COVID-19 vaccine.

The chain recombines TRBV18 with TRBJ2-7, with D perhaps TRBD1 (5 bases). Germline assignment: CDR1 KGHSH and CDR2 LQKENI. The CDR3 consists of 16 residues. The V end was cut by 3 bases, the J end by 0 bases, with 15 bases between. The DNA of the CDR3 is TGTGCCAGCTCACCTCCTGTGCCAGACAGCTCCTACGAGCAGTACTTC. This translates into CASSPPVPDSSYEQYF.

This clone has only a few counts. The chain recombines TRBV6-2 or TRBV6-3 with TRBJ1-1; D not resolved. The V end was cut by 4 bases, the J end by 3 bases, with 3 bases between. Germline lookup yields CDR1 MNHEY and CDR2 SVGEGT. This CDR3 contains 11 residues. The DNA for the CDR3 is TGTGCCAGCAGTTGGGACACTGAAGCTTTCTTT. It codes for CASSWDTEAFF.

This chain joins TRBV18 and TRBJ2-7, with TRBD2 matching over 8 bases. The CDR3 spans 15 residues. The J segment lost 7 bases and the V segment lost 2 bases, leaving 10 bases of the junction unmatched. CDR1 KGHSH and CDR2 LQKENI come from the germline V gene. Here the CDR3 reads CASSPGGGQMGEQYF. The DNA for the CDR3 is TGTGCCAGCTCACCAGGCGGGGGGCAAATGGGGGAGCAGTACTTC. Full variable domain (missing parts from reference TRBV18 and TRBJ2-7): NAGVMQNPRHLVRRRGQEARLRCSPMKGHSHVYWYRQLPEEGLKFMVYLQKENIIDESGMPKERFSAEFPKEGPSILRIQQVVRGDSAAYFCASSPGGGQMGEQYFGPGTRLTVT.

The CDR3 is CAWRNRLAGARSYEQYF. CDR3 DNA sequence: TGTGCCTGGAGAAATAGACTAGCGGGGGCCCGATCCTACGAGCAGTACTTC. This chain connects TRBV30 to TRBJ2-7, with 12 bases aligning to TRBD2. Germline V gene lookup returns CDR1 GTSNPN and CDR2 SVGIG (reference sequence). The CDR3 totals 17 residues. V lost 3 bases and J lost 1; bases outside the gene matches: 10.

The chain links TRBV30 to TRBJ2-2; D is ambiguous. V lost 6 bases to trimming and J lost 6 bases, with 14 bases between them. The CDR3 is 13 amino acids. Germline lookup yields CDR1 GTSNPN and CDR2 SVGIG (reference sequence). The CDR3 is CACYGVKAGELFF. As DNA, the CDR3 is TGTGCCTGCTATGGGGTCAAAGCCGGGGAGCTGTTTTTT.

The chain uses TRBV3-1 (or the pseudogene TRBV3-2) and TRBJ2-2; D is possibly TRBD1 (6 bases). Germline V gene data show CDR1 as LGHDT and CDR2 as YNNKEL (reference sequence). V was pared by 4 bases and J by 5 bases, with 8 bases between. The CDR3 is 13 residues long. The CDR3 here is CASSRTGTGELFF. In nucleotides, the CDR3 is TGTGCCAGCAGCCGTACAGGGACCGGGGAGCTGTTTTTT.

As DNA, the CDR3 is TGTGCCAGCAGCCCTCGGACAAACTCCTATAATTCACCCCTCCACTTT. This translates into CASSPRTNSYNSPLHF. V gene TRBV5-6 combines with J gene TRBJ1-6; weak D call: TRBD1 (5 bases). The V gene's germline CDR1 is SGHDT and CDR2 YYEEEE. Trimming shortened V by 4 bases and J by 0 bases, and 11 bases separated the two germline ends. There are 16 residues in the CDR3.

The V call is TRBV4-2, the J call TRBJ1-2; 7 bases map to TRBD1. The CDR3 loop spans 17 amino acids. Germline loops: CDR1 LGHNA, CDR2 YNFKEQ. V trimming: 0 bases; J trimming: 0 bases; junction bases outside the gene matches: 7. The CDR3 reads CASSQDVTGVTNYGYTF. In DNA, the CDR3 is TGTGCCAGCAGCCAAGATGTCACAGGGGTAACTAACTATGGCTACACCTTC.

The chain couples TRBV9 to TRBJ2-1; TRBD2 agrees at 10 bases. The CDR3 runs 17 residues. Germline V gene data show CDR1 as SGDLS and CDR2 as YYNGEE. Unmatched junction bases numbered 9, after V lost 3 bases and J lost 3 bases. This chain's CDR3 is CASSETSSGGIYNEQFF. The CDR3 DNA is TGTGCCAGCAGCGAGACGTCTAGCGGGGGTATCTACAATGAGCAGTTCTTC.

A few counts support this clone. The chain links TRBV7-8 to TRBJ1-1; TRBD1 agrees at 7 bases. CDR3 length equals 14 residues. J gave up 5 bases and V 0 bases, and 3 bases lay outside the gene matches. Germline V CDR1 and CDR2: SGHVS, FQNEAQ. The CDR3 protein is CASSLAEQGTEAFF. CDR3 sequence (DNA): TGTGCCAGCAGCTTAGCGGAACAGGGGACTGAAGCTTTCTTT.

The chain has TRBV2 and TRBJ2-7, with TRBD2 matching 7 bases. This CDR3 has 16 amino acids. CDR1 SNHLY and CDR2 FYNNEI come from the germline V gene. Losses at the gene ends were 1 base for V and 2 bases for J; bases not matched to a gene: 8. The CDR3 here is CASSEGLGRDPYEQYF. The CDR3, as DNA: TGTGCCAGCAGTGAAGGGTTAGGGAGGGATCCCTACGAGCAGTACTTC. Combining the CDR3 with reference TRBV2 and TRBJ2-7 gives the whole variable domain EPEVTQTPSHQVTQMGQEVILRCVPISNHLYFYWYRQILGQKVEFLVSFYNNEISEKSEIFDDQFSVERPDGSNFTLKIRSTKLEDSAMYFCASSEGLGRDPYEQYFGPGTRLTVT.

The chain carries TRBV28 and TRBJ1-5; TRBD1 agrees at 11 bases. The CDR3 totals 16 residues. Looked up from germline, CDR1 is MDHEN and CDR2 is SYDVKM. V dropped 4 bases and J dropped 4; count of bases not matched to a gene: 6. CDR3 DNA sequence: TGTGCCAGCAGTTCGGGACAGGGGGTTTCAAATCAGCCCCAGCATTTT. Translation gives CASSSGQGVSNQPQHF.

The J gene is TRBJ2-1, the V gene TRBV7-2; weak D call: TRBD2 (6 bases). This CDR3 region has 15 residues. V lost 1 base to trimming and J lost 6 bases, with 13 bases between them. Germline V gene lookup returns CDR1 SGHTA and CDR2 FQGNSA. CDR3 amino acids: CASSLVGGAINEQFF. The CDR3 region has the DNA TGTGCCAGCAGCTTAGTTGGCGGGGCGATCAATGAGCAGTTCTTC.

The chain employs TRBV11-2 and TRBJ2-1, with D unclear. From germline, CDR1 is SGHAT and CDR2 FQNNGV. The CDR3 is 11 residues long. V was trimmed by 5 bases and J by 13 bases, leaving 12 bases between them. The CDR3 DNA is TGTGCCAGCAGCGGATCGTGGCCTCAGTTCTTC. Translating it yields CASSGSWPQFF.

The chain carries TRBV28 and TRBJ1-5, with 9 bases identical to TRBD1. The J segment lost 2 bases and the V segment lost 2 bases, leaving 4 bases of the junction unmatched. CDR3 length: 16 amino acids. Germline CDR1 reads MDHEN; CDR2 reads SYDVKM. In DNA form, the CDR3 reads TGTGCCAGCAGTTTAAGGGGACAGGGTCGCAATCAGCCCCAGCATTTT. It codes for CASSLRGQGRNQPQHF.

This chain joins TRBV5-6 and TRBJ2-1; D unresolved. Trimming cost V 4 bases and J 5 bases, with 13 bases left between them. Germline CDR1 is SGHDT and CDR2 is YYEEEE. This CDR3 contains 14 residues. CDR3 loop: CASSRLWANNEQFF. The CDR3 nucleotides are TGTGCCAGCAGCCGCTTATGGGCTAACAATGAGCAGTTCTTC.

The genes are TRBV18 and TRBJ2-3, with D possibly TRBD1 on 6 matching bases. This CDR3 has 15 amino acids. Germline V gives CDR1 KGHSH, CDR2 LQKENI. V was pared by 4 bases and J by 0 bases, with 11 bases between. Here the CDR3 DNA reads TGTGCCAGCTCACTAATGGGGGCGAGCACAGATACGCAGTATTTT. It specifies CASSLMGASTDTQYF. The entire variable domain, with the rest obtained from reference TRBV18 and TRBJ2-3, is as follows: NAGVMQNPRHLVRRRGQEARLRCSPMKGHSHVYWYRQLPEEGLKFMVYLQKENIIDESGMPKERFSAEFPKEGPSILRIQQVVRGDSAAYFCASSLMGASTDTQYFGPGTRLTVL.

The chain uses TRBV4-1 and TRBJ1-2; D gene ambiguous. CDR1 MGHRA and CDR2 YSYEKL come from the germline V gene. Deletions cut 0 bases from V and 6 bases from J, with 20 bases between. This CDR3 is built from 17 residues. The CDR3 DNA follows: TGCGCCAGCAGCCAAGAGACCTTTCGGGCTAAAGAGAATGGCTACACCTTC. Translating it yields CASSQETFRAKENGYTF.

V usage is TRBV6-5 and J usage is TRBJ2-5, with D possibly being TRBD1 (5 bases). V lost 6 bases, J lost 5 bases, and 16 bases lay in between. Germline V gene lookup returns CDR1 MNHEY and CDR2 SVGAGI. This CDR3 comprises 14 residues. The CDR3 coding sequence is TGTGCCAGCAGAAAGTTAGGGGTGGGGGAGACCCAGTACTTC. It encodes CASRKLGVGETQYF.

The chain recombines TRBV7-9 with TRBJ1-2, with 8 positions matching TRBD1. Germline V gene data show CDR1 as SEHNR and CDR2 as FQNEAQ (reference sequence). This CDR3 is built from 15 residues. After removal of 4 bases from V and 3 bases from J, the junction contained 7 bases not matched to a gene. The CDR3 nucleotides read TGTGCCAGCAGCTCCCAGGGGGCGAAGGACTATGGCTACACCTTC. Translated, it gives CASSSQGAKDYGYTF.

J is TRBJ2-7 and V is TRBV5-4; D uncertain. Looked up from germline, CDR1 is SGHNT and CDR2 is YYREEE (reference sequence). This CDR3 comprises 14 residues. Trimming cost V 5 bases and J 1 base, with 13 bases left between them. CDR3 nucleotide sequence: TGTGCCAGCAGGGACCGGTCGGGTTCCTACGAGCAGTACTTC. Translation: CASRDRSGSYEQYF.

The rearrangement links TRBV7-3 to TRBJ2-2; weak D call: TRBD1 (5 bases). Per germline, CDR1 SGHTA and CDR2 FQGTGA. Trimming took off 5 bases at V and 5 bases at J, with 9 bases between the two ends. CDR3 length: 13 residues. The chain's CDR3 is CASSRGPTGELFF. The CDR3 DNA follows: TGTGCCAGCAGCAGGGGCCCTACCGGGGAGCTGTTTTTT.

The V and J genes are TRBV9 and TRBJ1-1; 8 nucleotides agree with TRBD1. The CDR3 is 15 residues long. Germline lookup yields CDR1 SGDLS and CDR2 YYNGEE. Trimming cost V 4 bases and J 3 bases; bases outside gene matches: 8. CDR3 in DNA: TGTGCCAGCAGCAGTAGACAGGGGTGGGACACTGAAGCTTTCTTT. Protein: CASSSRQGWDTEAFF.

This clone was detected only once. CDR3 protein: CASSQVGDLNTEAFF. Written as DNA, the CDR3 is TGTGCCAGCAGCCAAGTAGGGGATTTGAACACTGAAGCTTTCTTT. The chain has TRBV4-2 and TRBJ1-1; tentative D call: TRBD1 (5 bases). V lost 1 base and J 0 bases, leaving 9 bases between the germline ends. The CDR3 is 15 amino acids. Germline V gene data show CDR1 as LGHNA and CDR2 as YNFKEQ.

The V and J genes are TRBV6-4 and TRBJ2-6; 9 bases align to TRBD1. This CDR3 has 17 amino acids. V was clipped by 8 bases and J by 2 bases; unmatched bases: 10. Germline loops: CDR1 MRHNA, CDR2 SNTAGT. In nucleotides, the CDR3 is TGTGCCAGCCGACCCGGGACAGGGCGGACTGGGGCCAACGTCCTGACTTTC. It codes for CASRPGTGRTGANVLTF.

As DNA, the CDR3 is TGTGCCAGCAGCACCACTAGTCCGGTATCAGATACGCAGTATTTT. Its translation: CASSTTSPVSDTQYF. The chain has TRBV11-2 and TRBJ2-3; possibly TRBD2 for D (5 bases). Germline assignment: CDR1 SGHAT and CDR2 FQNNGV. This CDR3 comprises 15 residues. Trimming took 5 bases from V and 4 from J, leaving 16 bases between them.

The CDR3 spells CASSQTGYTEAFF. The CDR3, as DNA: TGTGCCAGCAGTCAGACAGGCTACACTGAAGCTTTCTTT. The chain combines TRBV6-2 or TRBV6-3 with TRBJ1-1, with TRBD1 as a possible D gene (6 bases). V was clipped by 5 bases and J by 3 bases, with 10 bases between them. CDR3 length equals 13 residues. Germline V lookup: CDR1 MNHEY, CDR2 SVGEGT.

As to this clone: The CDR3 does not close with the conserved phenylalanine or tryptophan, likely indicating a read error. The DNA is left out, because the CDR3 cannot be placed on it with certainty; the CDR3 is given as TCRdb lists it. The CDR3 sequence: CATPAATHG. The chain joins TRBV9 to TRBJ2-3; the table assigns TRBD1, which was not confirmed against the DNA. CDR1 is SGDLS and CDR2 is YYNGEE in the germline V gene. A total of 9 residues make up the CDR3, ends included.

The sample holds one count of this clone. Here the CDR3 DNA reads TGTGCCAGTAGTAACAACAGGGTAGCCGACACTGAAGCTTTCTTT. Translation: CASSNNRVADTEAFF. This chain uses TRBV19 with TRBJ1-1; TRBD1 might be the D (6 bases). Germline assignment: CDR1 LNHDA and CDR2 SQIVND (reference sequence). The CDR3 spans 15 residues. V lost 4 bases to trimming and J lost 3 bases, with 15 bases between them.

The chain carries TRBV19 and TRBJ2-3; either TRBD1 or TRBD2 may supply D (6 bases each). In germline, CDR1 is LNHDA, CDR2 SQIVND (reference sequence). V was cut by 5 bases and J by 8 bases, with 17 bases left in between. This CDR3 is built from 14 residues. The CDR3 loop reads CASSWGASEGTQYF. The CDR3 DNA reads TGTGCCAGTAGTTGGGGGGCTAGCGAAGGTACGCAGTATTTT.